The 15 T cell receptor beta chains below come from one sample, sequenced in a study of OX40 agonist ivuxolimab in advanced cancers. Using immunoSEQ multiplex PCR, the repertoire was profiled, and TCRdb retains in-frame clones only, with some absent. The sample has more than 7,000 clones, 88% seen once. Sequences were derived from CD4+ or CD8+ T cells sorted from blood, sampled in a trial of the OX40 agonist ivuxolimab. Every receptor here comes from an adult with an advanced solid tumor such as melanoma, head and neck, liver or kidney cancer.

The chain joins TRBV2 to TRBJ2-1, with TRBD2 matching 9 bases. Trimming cost V 3 bases and J 8 bases; bases outside gene matches: 2. Germline loops: CDR1 SNHLY, CDR2 FYNNEI. The CDR3 spans 13 residues. CDR3 loop: CASSEVAGDEQFF. CDR3 in DNA: TGTGCCAGCAGTGAGGTAGCGGGGGATGAGCAGTTCTTC.

The chain links TRBV7-9 to TRBJ2-7; 9 positions agree with TRBD2. Germline V gene data show CDR1 as SEHNR and CDR2 as FQNEAQ (reference sequence). Trimming at V came to 3 bases and at J to 4 bases, leaving 4 bases not matched to a gene. The CDR3 totals 14 residues. The CDR3: CASSFGLATYEQYF. The CDR3 DNA reads as TGTGCCAGCAGCTTTGGACTAGCGACATACGAGCAGTACTTC.

The chain combines TRBV5-6 with TRBJ2-7; D unclear. CDR3 size: 11 residues. Germline CDR1 and CDR2: SGHDT and YYEEEE. The V gene lost 3 bases and the J gene lost 2 bases, with 3 bases spanning the gap. The CDR3 protein is CASSSTYEQYF. The CDR3 DNA reads as TGTGCCAGCAGCTCCACCTACGAGCAGTACTTC.

The chain combines TRBV2 with TRBJ2-7; tentatively, D is TRBD1 (5 bases). This CDR3 is built from 13 residues. Deletions cut 3 bases from V and 5 bases from J, with 11 bases between. The V gene's germline CDR1 is SNHLY and CDR2 FYNNEI. The CDR3: CASSDRVVHEQYF. The CDR3 DNA sequence: TGTGCCAGCAGTGACAGGGTAGTCCACGAGCAGTACTTC.

The chain combines TRBV27 with TRBJ2-1; D remains unclear. Germline loops: CDR1 MNHEY, CDR2 SMNVEV (reference sequence). The CDR3 consists of 13 residues. V was shortened by 0 bases and J by 8 bases, with 8 bases between the two germline ends. CDR3 DNA sequence: TGTGCCAGCAGTTTATCGGTGGGTGATGAGCAGTTCTTC. It encodes CASSLSVGDEQFF.

This clone came up a few times. This same CDR3 is encoded by further DNA sequences in the sample. The chain combines TRBV4-1 with TRBJ2-3; D gene uncertain. Between the trimmed V and J ends, which lost 0 bases and 2 bases, there was a span of 6 bases. The CDR3 is 14 amino acids. The germline V gene encodes CDR1 MGHRA and CDR2 YSYEKL. CDR3 sequence: CASSQDRNTDTQYF. CDR3 sequence (DNA): TGCGCCAGCAGCCAAGATCGCAACACAGATACGCAGTATTTT.

The V gene is TRBV7-8, the J gene TRBJ1-5, with a weak D call TRBD1 (5 bases). The CDR3 loop spans 14 amino acids. CDR1 and CDR2 from the germline V gene are SGHVS and FQNEAQ. With 3 bases removed from V and 6 bases from J, the gap between germline ends came to 12 bases. The chain's CDR3 is CASSFDRLSQPQHF. The CDR3 DNA reads as TGTGCCAGCAGCTTTGACAGACTCTCTCAGCCCCAGCATTTT.

V gene TRBV5-1 combines with J gene TRBJ2-4; the D is unclear. This CDR3 has 17 amino acids. Germline values: CDR1 SGHRS, CDR2 YFSETQ. V gave up 5 bases and J gave up 1 base, with 19 bases separating them. The CDR3 spells CASSRGVGVSAKNIQYF. CDR3 sequence (DNA): TGCGCCAGCAGTCGCGGAGTTGGTGTTTCGGCCAAAAACATTCAGTACTTC.

This sequence joins TRBV13 and TRBJ1-1; TRBD1 agrees at 8 bases. The CDR3 is made up of 14 amino acids. V dropped 2 bases and J dropped 4; count of bases not matched to a gene: 3. Per germline, CDR1 PRHDT and CDR2 FYEKMQ (reference sequence). CDR3 sequence reads: CASSLWTGPTEAFF. Here the CDR3 DNA reads TGTGCCAGCAGCTTATGGACAGGGCCCACTGAAGCTTTCTTT.

The DNA of the CDR3 is TGTGCCATCAGTGTGTGGGGAAGCCAAGAGACCCAGTACTTC. Its protein product is CAISVWGSQETQYF. The chain combines TRBV10-3 with TRBJ2-5, with no clear D. Between the trimmed V and J ends, which lost 4 bases and 1 base, there was a span of 10 bases. CDR3 length equals 14 residues. Germline V gene data show CDR1 as ENHRY and CDR2 as SYGVKD.

The chain recombines TRBV6-1 with TRBJ1-5, with a possible D match to TRBD1 (6 bases). The CDR3 loop spans 13 amino acids. Trimming took 3 bases from V and 11 from J, leaving 14 bases between them. CDR1 and CDR2 (germline): MNHNS, SASEGT. CDR3 nucleotide sequence: TGTGCCAGCAGTGATACAACAGGGAGGGCCCAGCATTTT. This encodes CASSDTTGRAQHF.

This clone turned up a few times. The rearrangement links TRBV5-8 to TRBJ1-2, with a possible D match to TRBD1 (5 bases). The germline CDR1 and CDR2 sequences are SGHTS and YDEGEE. This CDR3 is 12 amino acids long. V was cut by 7 bases and J by 4 bases, with 11 bases left in between. The CDR3 bases are TGTGCCAGCCTCAGGGAATTCTATGGCTACACCTTC. It is translated as CASLREFYGYTF. The variable domain in full, completed from reference TRBV5-8 and TRBJ1-2, reads EAGVTQSPTHLIKTRGQQATLRCSPISGHTSVYWYQQALGLGLQFLLWYDEGEERNRGNFPPRFSGRQFPNYSSELNVNALELEDSALYLCASLREFYGYTFGSGTRLTVV.

This rearrangement joins TRBV5-6 to TRBJ2-1, with 9 positions matching TRBD2. Per the germline V gene, CDR1 is SGHDT and CDR2 is YYEEEE. This CDR3 is 14 amino acids long. Losses at the gene ends were 3 bases for V and 10 bases for J; bases not matched to a gene: 8. Written as DNA, the CDR3 is TGTGCCAGCAGCTGGGGGACTAGCATAGAGGAGCAGTTCTTC. This gives the protein CASSWGTSIEEQFF.

The J gene is TRBJ2-2, the V gene TRBV10-3; 11 bases agree with TRBD2. The CDR3 spans 17 residues. CDR1 is ENHRY and CDR2 is SYGVKD in the germline V gene. The V and J ends lost 0 bases and 4 bases, in that order; junction bases with no gene match: 4. In DNA form, the CDR3 reads TGTGCCATCAGTGAGTCGGCTAGCGGGGGGTTCACCGGGGAGCTGTTTTTT. Translation gives CAISESASGGFTGELFF.

Concerning this clone: A read error may account for a junction end that differs from germline. The V gene is TRBV7-9, the J gene TRBJ2-1, with D uncertain. CDR3 length equals 14 residues. Per the germline V gene, CDR1 is SEHNR and CDR2 is FQNEAQ (reference sequence). The CDR3 sequence is CASSTVTGMNEQLF. The CDR3 DNA follows: TGTGCCAGCAGCACTGTGACCGGTATGAATGAGCAGCTCTTC.